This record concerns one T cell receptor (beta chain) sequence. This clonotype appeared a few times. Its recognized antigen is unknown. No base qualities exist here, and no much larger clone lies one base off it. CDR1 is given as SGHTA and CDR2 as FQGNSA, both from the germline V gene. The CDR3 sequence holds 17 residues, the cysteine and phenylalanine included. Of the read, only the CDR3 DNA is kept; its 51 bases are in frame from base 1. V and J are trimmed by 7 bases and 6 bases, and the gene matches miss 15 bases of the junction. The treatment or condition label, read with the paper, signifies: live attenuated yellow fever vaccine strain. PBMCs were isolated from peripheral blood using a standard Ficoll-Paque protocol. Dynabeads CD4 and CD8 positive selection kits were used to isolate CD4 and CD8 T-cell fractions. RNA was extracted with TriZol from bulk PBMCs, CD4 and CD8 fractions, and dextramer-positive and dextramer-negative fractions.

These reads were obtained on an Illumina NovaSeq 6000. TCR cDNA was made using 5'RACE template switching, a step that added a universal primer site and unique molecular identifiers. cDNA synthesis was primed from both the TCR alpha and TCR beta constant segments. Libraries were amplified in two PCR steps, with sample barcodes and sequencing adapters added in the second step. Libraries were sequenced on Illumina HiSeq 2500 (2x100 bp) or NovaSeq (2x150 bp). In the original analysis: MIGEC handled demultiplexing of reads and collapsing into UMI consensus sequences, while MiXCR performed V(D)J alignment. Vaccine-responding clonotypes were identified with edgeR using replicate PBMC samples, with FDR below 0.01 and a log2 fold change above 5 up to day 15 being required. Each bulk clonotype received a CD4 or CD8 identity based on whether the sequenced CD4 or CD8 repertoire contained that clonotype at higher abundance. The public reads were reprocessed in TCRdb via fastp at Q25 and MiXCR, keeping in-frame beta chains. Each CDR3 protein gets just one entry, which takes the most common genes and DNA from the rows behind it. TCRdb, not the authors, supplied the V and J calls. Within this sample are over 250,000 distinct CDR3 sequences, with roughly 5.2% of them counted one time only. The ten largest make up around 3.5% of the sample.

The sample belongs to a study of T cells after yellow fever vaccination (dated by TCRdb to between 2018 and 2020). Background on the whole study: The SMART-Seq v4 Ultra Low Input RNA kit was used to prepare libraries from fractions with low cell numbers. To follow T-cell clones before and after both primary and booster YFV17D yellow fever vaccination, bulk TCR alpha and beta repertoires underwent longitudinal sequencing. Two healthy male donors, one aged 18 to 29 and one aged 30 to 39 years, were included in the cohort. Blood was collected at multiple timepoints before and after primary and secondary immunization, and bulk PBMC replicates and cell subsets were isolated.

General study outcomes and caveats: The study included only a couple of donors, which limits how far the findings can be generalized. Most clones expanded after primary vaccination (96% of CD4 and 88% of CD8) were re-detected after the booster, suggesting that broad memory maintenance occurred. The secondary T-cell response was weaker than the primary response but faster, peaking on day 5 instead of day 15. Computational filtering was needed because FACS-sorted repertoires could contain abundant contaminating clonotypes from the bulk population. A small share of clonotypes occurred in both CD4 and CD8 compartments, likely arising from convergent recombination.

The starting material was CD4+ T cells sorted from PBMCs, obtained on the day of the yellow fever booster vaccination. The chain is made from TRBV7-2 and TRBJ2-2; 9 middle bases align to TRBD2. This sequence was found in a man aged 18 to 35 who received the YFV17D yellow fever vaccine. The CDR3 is CASTPARLAGFPGELFF. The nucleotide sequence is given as TGTGCCAGCACCCCCGCAAGGCTAGCGGGGTTTCCCGGGGAGCTGTTTTTT.